The 28 T cell receptor beta chains listed next were all sequenced from one sample in a study of CXCR3-negative and CXCR3-positive naive CD8 T cells. These receptors are not linked to any known antigen. 5' RACE with UMI labels generated the TRB cDNA libraries. TCRdb re-called the 5' RACE reads; every CDR3 protein appears as one record, without DNA. The sample has about 120,000 distinct CDR3 sequences. Study findings and constraints: Naive cells with CXCR3 showed TRB CDR3s that were more hydrophobic than those in CXCR3-negative naive cells.

The source material was naive CXCR3+ CD8+ T cells from blood. The subset: CD45RO-CCR7+CD27+CD95- naive CD8+ T cells expressing CXCR3 (TNR3+). These receptors all stem from a human donor in good health. Some clones in this sample may be carry-over from other donors' samples.

The rearrangement links TRBV4-3 to TRBJ1-2; lacking DNA, the TRBD1 call made by TCRdb goes unchecked. The CDR3 contains 15 residues. Germline V gene data show CDR1 as LGHNA and CDR2 as YSLEER. Here the CDR3 reads CASSQETGAPYGYTF.

The V gene is TRBV12-3 or TRBV12-4, the J gene TRBJ1-1. The CDR3 length is 14 residues. The CDR3 loop reads CASSLDGPNTEAFF.

V usage is TRBV5-1 and J usage is TRBJ2-7. Germline values: CDR1 SGHRS, CDR2 YFSETQ. This CDR3 region has 15 residues. CDR3: CASREEGNVAYEQYF.

CDR3 protein: CATSAGTEGDYGYTF. This rearrangement joins TRBV24-1 to TRBJ1-2; absent DNA, TCRdb's TRBD1 call cannot be checked. Per germline, CDR1 KGHDR and CDR2 SFDVKD. The CDR3 extends over 15 amino acids.

The chain links TRBV7-3 to TRBJ1-4. This CDR3 has 14 residues. The germline V gene encodes CDR1 SGHTA and CDR2 FQGTGA. The chain's CDR3 is CASSLQATDEKLFF.

The rearrangement links TRBV7-6 to TRBJ2-7. Germline CDR1 is SGHVS and CDR2 is FNYEAQ. The CDR3 sequence is 13 residues long. The CDR3 spells CASSLDGPYEQYF.

The rearrangement uses TRBV28 and TRBJ2-5. Germline V lookup: CDR1 MDHEN, CDR2 SYDVKM. The length of the CDR3 is 14 residues. CDR3 amino acids: CASSLSHQQETQYF.

The V gene is TRBV28, the J gene TRBJ1-1; there is no DNA to check the TCRdb D call of TRBD1. CDR3 size: 13 residues. Germline V gene data show CDR1 as MDHEN and CDR2 as SYDVKM. The CDR3: CASSHRGSTEAFF.

The V call is TRBV29-1, the J call TRBJ2-7; with no DNA, the TCRdb D assignment of TRBD1 cannot be verified. The germline V gene has CDR1 SQVTM and CDR2 ANQGSEA. The CDR3 covers 13 residues. CDR3 protein: CSVDFAGFAEQYF.

The chain employs TRBV28 and TRBJ1-5. The CDR3 runs to 17 residues. Per the germline V gene, CDR1 is MDHEN and CDR2 is SYDVKM. The CDR3 sequence is CASRNFQNPGIVQPQHF. The complete variable domain, with remaining parts taken from reference TRBV28 and TRBJ1-5, reads DVKVTQSSRYLVKRTGEKVFLECVQDMDHENMFWYRQDPGLGLRLIYFSYDVKMKEKGDIPEGYSVSREKKERFSLILESASTNQTSMYLCASRNFQNPGIVQPQHFGDGTRLSIL.

The chain has TRBV28 and TRBJ2-3; lacking DNA, the TRBD1 call made by TCRdb goes unchecked. CDR1 is MDHEN and CDR2 is SYDVKM in the germline V gene. The CDR3 is 14 residues long. The CDR3 reads CASSSRGSTDTQYF. Full variable domain (remainder filled in from reference TRBV28 and TRBJ2-3): DVKVTQSSRYLVKRTGEKVFLECVQDMDHENMFWYRQDPGLGLRLIYFSYDVKMKEKGDIPEGYSVSREKKERFSLILESASTNQTSMYLCASSSRGSTDTQYFGPGTRLTVL.

This chain uses TRBV7-9 with TRBJ1-5; lacking DNA, the TRBD1 call made by TCRdb goes unchecked. This CDR3 is built from 15 residues. The germline V gene encodes CDR1 SEHNR and CDR2 FQNEAQ (reference sequence). Here the CDR3 reads CASSLGGTGSQPQHF.

The chain links TRBV7-2 to TRBJ1-5; there is no DNA to check the TCRdb D call of TRBD1. The CDR3 is 13 residues long. From germline, CDR1 is SGHTA and CDR2 FQGNSA. CDR3 sequence: CASSTGLHQPQHF.

V gene TRBV7-6 combines with J gene TRBJ2-1; TCRdb outputs TRBD1, but without DNA this stays unchecked. This CDR3 has 16 residues. Germline V gives CDR1 SGHVS, CDR2 FNYEAQ. The CDR3 here is CASSIFRGGSYNEQFF.

The rearrangement uses TRBV7-9 and TRBJ1-1; TCRdb reports TRBD1, a call that lacks DNA to check it against. The CDR3 has 16 amino acids. The germline gives CDR1 SEHNR, CDR2 FQNEAQ (reference sequence). The CDR3 reads CASSLMRQGVSTEAFF.

The chain couples TRBV10-2 to TRBJ2-7; no DNA is available, so the TRBD2 call from TCRdb remains unchecked. The CDR3 has 11 residues. Per germline, CDR1 WSHSY and CDR2 SAAADI. CDR3 protein: CASGDGSEQCF.

The genes are TRBV19 and TRBJ2-2; absent DNA, TCRdb's TRBD2 call cannot be checked. CDR3 length equals 17 residues. CDR1 LNHDA and CDR2 SQIVND come from the germline V gene (reference sequence). The CDR3 sequence is CACSIEMREGLTGELFF.

CDR3 sequence: CASSLGALYEQYF. J is TRBJ2-7 and V is TRBV7-9. Germline V gene sequence: CDR1 SEHNR, CDR2 FQNEAQ (reference sequence). CDR3 length: 13 residues.

The V and J genes are TRBV13 and TRBJ2-7; with no DNA, the TCRdb D assignment of TRBD1 cannot be verified. Germline loops: CDR1 PRHDT, CDR2 FYEKMQ (reference sequence). CDR3 size: 14 residues. This chain's CDR3 is CASSLRGRLYEQYF. Full variable domain (remainder filled in from reference TRBV13 and TRBJ2-7): AAGVIQSPRHLIKEKRETATLKCYPIPRHDTVYWYQQGPGQDPQFLISFYEKMQSDKGSIPDRFSAQQFSDYHSELNMSSLELGDSALYFCASSLRGRLYEQYFGPGTRLTVT.

The V call is TRBV7-6, the J call TRBJ1-1; as DNA is missing, the TRBD1 call by TCRdb cannot be tested. Germline CDR1 reads SGHVS; CDR2 reads FNYEAQ. The CDR3 is made up of 14 amino acids. The CDR3 sequence is CASGSGQRNTEAFF. The whole variable domain, remainder taken from reference TRBV7-6 and TRBJ1-1, is GAGVSQSPRYKVTKRGQDVALRCDPISGHVSLYWYRQALGQGPEFLTYFNYEAQQDKSGLPNDRFSAERPEGSISTLTIQRTEQRDSAMYRCASGSGQRNTEAFFGQGTRLTVV.

The chain combines TRBV7-9 with TRBJ1-4. Germline V gene lookup returns CDR1 SEHNR and CDR2 FQNEAQ (reference sequence). The CDR3 has 13 amino acids. CDR3 residues: CASSLGTSEKLFF.

The chain couples TRBV5-1 to TRBJ2-1; TCRdb indicates TRBD2, and absent DNA this call remains unverified. Per the germline V gene, CDR1 is SGHRS and CDR2 is YFSETQ. The CDR3 has 15 residues. The CDR3 loop reads CASSIIAGGVYEQFF.

This chain uses TRBV4-1 with TRBJ1-3; TCRdb's D gene call, TRBD1, goes unchecked for lack of DNA. Germline V CDR1 and CDR2: MGHRA, YSYEKL. The CDR3 has 15 amino acids. CDR3 protein: CASSYPGQGRNTIYF.

The chain couples TRBV7-9 to TRBJ1-6. The length of the CDR3 is 15 residues. Germline V gene sequence: CDR1 SEHNR, CDR2 FQNEAQ (reference sequence). The chain's CDR3 is CASSLAGREASPLHF.

The genes are TRBV19 and TRBJ1-3. CDR1 LNHDA and CDR2 SQIVND come from the germline V gene (reference sequence). This CDR3 contains 15 residues. CDR3 sequence reads: CASSRGTEPGNTIYF.

The V and J genes are TRBV25-1 and TRBJ1-6. Germline values: CDR1 MGHDK, CDR2 SYGVNS. The CDR3 loop spans 14 amino acids. The CDR3 region is CASSEVGSNSPLHF.

The chain recombines TRBV7-9 with TRBJ2-7; TCRdb calls TRBD1, which cannot be checked without DNA. The CDR3 spans 14 residues. Germline CDR1 is SEHNR and CDR2 is FQNEAQ (reference sequence). Here the CDR3 reads CASSRTDGDYEQYF.

The chain combines TRBV9 with TRBJ2-7; TCRdb outputs TRBD1, but without DNA this stays unchecked. Per the germline V gene, CDR1 is SGDLS and CDR2 is YYNGEE. The CDR3 loop spans 12 amino acids. CDR3: CASSVQGDEQYF. Combining the CDR3 with reference TRBV9 and TRBJ2-7 gives the whole variable domain DSGVTQTPKHLITATGQRVTLRCSPRSGDLSVYWYQQSLDQGLQFLIQYYNGEERAKGNILERFSAQQFPDLHSELNLSSLELGDSALYFCASSVQGDEQYFGPGTRLTVT.